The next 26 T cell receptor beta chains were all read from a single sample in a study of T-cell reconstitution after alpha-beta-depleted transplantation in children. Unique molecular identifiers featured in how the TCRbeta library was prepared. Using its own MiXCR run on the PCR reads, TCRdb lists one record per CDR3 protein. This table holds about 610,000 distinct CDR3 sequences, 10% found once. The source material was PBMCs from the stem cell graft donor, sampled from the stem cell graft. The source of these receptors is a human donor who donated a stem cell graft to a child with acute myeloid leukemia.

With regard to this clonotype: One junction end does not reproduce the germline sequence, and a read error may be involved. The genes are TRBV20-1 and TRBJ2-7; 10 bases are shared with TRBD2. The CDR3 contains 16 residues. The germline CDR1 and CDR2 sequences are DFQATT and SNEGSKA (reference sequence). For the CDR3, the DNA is TGCTGTGCTTCCCGGACTAGCGGCCAACGCCTCTACGAGCAGTACTTC. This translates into CCASRTSGQRLYEQYF.

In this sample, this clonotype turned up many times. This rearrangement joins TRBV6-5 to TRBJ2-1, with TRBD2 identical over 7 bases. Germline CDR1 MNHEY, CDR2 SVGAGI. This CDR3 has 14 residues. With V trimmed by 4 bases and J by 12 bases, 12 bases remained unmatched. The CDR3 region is CASSSGLVQAGQFF. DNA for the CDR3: TGTGCCAGCAGTTCAGGACTAGTCCAGGCCGGGCAGTTCTTC.

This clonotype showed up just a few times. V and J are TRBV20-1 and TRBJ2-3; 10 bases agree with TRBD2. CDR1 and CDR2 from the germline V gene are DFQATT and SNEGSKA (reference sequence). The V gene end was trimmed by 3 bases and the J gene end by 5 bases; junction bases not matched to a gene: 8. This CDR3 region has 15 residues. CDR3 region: CSARQASGSGDTQYF. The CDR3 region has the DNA TGCAGTGCTAGGCAGGCTAGCGGGAGCGGAGATACGCAGTATTTT.

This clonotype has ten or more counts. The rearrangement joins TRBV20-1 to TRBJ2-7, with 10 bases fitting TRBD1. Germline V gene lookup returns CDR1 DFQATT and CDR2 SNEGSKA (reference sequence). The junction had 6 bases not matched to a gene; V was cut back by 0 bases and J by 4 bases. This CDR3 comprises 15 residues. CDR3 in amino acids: CSARDRGQGLYEQYF. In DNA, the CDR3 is TGCAGTGCTAGAGATAGGGGACAGGGGCTATACGAGCAGTACTTC.

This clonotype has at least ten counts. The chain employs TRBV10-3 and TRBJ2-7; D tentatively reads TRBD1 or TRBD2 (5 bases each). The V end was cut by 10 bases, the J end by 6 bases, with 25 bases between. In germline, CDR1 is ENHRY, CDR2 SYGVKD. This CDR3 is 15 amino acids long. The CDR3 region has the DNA TGTGCCACCACCTACCGGGGCGTACTGTCCATCGAGCAGTACTTC. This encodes CATTYRGVLSIEQYF.

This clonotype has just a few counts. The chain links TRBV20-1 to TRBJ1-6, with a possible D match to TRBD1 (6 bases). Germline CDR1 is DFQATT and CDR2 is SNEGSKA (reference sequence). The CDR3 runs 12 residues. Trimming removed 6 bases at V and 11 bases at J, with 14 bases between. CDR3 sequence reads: CSAMDSSAPLHF. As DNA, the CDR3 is TGCAGTGCAATGGACAGCTCCGCACCCCTCCACTTT.

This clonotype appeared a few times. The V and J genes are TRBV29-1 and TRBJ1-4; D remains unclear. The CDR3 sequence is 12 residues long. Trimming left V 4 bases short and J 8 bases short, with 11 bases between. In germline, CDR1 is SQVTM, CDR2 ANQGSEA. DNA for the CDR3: TGCAGCGTTGTAGACGGGAGCGAAAAACTGTTTTTT. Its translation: CSVVDGSEKLFF.

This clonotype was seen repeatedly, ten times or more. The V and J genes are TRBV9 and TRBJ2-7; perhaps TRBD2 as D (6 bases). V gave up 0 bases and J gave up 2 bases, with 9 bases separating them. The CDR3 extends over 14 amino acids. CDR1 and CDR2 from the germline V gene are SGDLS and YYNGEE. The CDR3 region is CASSVAGAAYEQYF. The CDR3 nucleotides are TGTGCCAGCAGCGTAGCGGGAGCCGCCTACGAGCAGTACTTC.

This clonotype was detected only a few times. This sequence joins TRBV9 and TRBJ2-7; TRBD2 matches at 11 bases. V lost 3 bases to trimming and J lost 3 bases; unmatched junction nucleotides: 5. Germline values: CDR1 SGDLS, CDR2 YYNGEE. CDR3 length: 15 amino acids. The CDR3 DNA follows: TGTGCCAGCAGCGAAGGGACTAGCGGTCTCTACGAGCAGTACTTC. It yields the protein CASSEGTSGLYEQYF.

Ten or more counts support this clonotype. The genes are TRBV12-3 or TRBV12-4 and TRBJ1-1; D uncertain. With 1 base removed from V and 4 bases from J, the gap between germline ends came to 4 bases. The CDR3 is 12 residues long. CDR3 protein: CASSLEVTEAFF. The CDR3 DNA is TGTGCCAGCAGTTTAGAGGTCACTGAAGCTTTCTTT.

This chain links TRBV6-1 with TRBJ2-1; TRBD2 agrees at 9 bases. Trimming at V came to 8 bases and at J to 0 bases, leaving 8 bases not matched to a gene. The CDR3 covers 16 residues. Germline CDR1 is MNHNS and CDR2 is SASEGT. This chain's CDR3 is CASGSIAGVSYNEQFF. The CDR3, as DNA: TGTGCCAGCGGCTCTATAGCGGGAGTCTCCTACAATGAGCAGTTCTTC.

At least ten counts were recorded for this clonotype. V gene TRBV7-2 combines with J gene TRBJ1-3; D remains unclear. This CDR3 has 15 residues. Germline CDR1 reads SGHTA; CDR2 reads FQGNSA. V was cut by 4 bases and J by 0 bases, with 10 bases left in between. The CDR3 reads CASSSRASSGNTIYF. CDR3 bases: TGTGCCAGCAGCTCTCGGGCCTCCTCTGGAAACACCATATATTTT.

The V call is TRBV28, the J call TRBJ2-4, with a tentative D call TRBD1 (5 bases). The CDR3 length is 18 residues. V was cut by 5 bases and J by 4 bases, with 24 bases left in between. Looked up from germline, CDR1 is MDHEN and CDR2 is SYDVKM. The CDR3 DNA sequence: TGTGCCAGCAGTAAAACGACAGACACCCTACCCAAAAAAAACATTCAGTACTTC. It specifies CASSKTTDTLPKKNIQYF.

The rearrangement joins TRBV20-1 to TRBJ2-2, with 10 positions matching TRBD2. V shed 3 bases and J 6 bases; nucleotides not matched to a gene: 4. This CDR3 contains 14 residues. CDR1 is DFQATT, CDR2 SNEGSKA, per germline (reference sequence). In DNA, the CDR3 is TGCAGTGCTAGGCTAGCGGGAGTAGCCGGGGAGCTGTTTTTT. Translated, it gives CSARLAGVAGELFF.

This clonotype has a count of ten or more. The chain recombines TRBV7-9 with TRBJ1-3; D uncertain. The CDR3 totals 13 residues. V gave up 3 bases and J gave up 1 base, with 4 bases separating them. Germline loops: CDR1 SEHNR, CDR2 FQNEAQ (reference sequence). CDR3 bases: TGTGCCAGCAGCTTCGAATCTGGAAACACCATATATTTT. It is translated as CASSFESGNTIYF.

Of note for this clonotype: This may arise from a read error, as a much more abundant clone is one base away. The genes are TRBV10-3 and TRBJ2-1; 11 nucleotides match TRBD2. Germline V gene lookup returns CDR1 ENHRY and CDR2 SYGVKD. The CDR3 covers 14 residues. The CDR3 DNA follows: TGTGCCGTAGCGGGACTAGCGGCTTACAATGAGCGGTTCTTC. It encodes CAVAGLAAYNERFF.

CDR3 region: CASNLQGRNTEAFF. In DNA, the CDR3 is TGTGCCAGCAATCTCCAGGGCCGGAACACTGAAGCTTTCTTT. The chain carries TRBV28 and TRBJ1-1; D may be TRBD1 (5 bases). Germline CDR1 and CDR2: MDHEN and SYDVKM. V gave up 7 bases and J gave up 1 base, with 13 bases separating them. This CDR3 region has 14 residues.

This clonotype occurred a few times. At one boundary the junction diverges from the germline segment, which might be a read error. DNA of the CDR3: TGTGCCAGCAGCCAGCAGGCGATACCGGGACTAGACGCCTACGAACAGTACTTC. This codes for CASSQQAIPGLDAYEQYF. V and J are TRBV4-2 and TRBJ2-7, with 8 bases matching TRBD2. There are 18 residues in the CDR3. Germline assignment: CDR1 LGHNA and CDR2 YNFKEQ.

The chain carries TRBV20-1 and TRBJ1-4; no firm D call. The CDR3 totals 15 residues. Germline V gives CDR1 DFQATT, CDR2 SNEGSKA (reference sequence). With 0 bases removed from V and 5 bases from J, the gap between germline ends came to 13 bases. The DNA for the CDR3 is TGCAGTGCTAGAGAAGTGAGGACGGGCAATGAAAAACTGTTTTTT. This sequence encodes CSAREVRTGNEKLFF.

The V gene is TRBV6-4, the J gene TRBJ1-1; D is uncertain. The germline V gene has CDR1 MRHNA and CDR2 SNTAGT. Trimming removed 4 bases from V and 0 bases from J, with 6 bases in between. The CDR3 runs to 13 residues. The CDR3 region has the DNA TGTGCCAGCAGTGTGAAACTGAACACTGAAGCTTTCTTT. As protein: CASSVKLNTEAFF.

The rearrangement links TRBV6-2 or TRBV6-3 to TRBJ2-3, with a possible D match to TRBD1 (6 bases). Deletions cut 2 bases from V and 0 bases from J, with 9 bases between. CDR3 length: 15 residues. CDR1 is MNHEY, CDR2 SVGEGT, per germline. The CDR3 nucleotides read TGTGCCAGCAGTTACGTAACAGGGAGCACAGATACGCAGTATTTT. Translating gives CASSYVTGSTDTQYF.

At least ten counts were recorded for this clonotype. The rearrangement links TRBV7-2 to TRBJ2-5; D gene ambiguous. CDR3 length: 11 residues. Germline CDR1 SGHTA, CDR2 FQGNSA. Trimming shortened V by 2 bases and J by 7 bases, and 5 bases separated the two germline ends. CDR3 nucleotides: TGTGCCAGCAGCTTATACGGGACCCAGTACTTC. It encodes CASSLYGTQYF.

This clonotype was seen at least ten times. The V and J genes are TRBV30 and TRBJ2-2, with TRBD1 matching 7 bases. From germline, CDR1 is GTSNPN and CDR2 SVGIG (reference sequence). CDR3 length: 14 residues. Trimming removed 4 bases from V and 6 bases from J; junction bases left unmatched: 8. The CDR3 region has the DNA TGTGCCTGGATCCGACAGGGAAGGCCCGGGGAGCTGTTTTTT. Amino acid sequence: CAWIRQGRPGELFF.

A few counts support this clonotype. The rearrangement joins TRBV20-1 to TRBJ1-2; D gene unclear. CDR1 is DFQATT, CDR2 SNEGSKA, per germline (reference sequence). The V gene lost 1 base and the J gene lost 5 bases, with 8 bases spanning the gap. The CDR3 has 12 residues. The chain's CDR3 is CSARVLEYGYTF. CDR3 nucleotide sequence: TGCAGTGCTAGAGTTTTAGAGTATGGCTACACCTTC.

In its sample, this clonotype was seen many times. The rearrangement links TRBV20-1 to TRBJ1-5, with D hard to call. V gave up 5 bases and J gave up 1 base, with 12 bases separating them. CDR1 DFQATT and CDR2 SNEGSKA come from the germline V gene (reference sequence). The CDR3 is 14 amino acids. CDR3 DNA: TGCAGTGCTCAGGACCGAAAAAGCAATCAGCCCCAGCATTTT. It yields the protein CSAQDRKSNQPQHF.

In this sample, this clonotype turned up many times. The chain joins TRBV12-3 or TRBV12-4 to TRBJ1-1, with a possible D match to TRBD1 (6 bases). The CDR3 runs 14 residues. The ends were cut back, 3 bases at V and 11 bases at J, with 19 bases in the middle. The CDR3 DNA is TGTGCCAGCAGTTTTAGTGCGTTGGGGGCCGTCGCTTTCTTT. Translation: CASSFSALGAVAFF.